The sequence of this TCR beta chain was determined in a study of shared clonotypes between healthy human individuals. The overall study: A couple of women and a few men aged 18 to 49 served as donors. Study-wide results and limits: Exclusively blood specimens were collected; tissue repertoires likely differ. Generally, naive subsets (rather than memory subsets) showed larger estimated richness.

This CDR3 is 13 amino acids long. The germline V gene has CDR1 MNHEY and CDR2 SVGAGI. Authors' data handling: Because ImmunoSEQ provided only junction sequences with no quality scores, the filtering differed. Some clones are missing from TCRdb's copy, which holds only in-frame ones; the method was immunoSEQ multiplex PCR. The DNA was the basis for D and trimming; V, J and clone size are from that table. The sample has approximately 2.5 million clones, 90% to 95% seen once. Points on this clone: What it binds is unknown.

This rearrangement joins TRBV6-5 to TRBJ2-5; D tentatively fits TRBD1 or TRBD2 (5 bases each). The DNA end lines up better with TRBJ2-7; the J call may be wrong. The TCR was taken from a man aged 18 to 29 in good health. The sequenced sample was naive CD4+ T cells sorted from blood. As for subset: CD45RA+ positively selected. The CDR3 DNA reads TGTGCCAGCAGTTACGAGGGGTGGGACGAGCAGTACTTC. Protein sequence: CASSYEGWDEQYF.